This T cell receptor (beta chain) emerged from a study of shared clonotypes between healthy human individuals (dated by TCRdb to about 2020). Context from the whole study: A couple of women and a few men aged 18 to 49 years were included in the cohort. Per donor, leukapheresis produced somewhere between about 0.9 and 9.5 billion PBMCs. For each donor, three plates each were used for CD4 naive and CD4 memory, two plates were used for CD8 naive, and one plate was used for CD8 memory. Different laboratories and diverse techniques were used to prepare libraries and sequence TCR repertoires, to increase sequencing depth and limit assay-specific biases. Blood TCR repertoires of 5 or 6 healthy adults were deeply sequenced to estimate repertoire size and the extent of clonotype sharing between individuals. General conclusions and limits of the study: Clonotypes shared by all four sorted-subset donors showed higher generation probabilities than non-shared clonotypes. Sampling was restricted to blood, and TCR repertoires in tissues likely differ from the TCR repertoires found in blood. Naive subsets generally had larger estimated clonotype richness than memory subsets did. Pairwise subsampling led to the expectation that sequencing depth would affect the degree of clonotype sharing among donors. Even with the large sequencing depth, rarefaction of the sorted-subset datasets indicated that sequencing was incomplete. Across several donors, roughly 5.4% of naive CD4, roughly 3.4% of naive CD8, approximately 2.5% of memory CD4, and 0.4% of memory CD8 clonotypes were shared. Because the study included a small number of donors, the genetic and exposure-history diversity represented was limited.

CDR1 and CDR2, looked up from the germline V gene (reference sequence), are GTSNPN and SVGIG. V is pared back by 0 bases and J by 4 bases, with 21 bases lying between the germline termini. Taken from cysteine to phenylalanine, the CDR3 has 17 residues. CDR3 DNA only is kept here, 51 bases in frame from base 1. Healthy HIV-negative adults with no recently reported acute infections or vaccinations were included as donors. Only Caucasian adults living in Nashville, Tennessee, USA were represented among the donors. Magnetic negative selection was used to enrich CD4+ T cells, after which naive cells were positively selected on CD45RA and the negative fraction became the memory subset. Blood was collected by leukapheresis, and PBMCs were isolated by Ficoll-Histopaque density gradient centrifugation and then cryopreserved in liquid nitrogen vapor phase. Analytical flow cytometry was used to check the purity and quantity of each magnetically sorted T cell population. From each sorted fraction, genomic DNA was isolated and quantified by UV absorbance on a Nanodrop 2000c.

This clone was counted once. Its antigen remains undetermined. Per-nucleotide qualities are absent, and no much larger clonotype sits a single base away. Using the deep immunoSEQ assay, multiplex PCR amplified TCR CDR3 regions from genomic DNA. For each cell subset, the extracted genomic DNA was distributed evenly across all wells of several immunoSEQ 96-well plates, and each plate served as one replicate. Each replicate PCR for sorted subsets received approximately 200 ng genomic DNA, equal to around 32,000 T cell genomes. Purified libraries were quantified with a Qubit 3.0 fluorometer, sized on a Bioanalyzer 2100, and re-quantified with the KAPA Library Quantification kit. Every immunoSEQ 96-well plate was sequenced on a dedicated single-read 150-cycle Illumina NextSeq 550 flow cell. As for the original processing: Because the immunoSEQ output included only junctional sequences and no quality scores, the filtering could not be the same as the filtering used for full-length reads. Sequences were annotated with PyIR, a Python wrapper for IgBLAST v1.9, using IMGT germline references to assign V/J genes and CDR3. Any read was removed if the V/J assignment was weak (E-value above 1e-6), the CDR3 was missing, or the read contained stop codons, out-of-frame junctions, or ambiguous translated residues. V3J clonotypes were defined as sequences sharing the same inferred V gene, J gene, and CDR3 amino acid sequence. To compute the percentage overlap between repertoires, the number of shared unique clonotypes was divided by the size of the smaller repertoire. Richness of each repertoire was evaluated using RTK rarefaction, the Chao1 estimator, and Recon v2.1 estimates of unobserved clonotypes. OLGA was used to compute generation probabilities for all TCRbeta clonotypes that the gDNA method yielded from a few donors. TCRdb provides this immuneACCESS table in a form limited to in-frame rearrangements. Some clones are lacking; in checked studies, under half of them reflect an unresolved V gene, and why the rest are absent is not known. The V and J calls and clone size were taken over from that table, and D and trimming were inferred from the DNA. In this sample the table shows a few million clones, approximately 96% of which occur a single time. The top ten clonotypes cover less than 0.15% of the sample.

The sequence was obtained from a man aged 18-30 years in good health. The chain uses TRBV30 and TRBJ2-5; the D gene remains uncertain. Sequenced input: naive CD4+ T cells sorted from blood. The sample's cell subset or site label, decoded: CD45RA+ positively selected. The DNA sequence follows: TGTGCCTGGAGTGTAGGAACATACGGCATTTCGCGAGAGACCCAGTACTTC. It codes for CAWSVGTYGISRETQYF.